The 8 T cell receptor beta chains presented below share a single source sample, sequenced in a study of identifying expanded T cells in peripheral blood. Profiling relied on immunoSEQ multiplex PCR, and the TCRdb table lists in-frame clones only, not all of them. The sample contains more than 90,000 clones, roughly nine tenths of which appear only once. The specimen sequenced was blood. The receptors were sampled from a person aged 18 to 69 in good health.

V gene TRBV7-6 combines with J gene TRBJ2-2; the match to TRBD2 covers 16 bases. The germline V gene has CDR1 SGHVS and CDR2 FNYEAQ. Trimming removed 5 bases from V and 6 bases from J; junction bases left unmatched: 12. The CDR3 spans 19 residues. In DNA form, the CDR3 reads TGTGCCAGCAGCCACCCCCCGGGACTAGCGGGGGGGGGAGCCGGGGAGCTGTTTTTT. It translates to CASSHPPGLAGGGAGELFF.

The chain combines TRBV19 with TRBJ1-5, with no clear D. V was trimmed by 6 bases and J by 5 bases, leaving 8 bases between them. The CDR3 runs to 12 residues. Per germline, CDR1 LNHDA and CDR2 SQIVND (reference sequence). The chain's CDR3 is CASRSDYQPQHF. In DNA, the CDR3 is TGTGCCAGTAGGAGTGATTATCAGCCCCAGCATTTT.

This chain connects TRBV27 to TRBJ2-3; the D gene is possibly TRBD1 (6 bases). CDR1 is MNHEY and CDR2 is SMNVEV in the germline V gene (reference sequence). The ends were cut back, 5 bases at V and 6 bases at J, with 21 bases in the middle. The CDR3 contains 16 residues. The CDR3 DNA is TGTGCCAGCAGTCCAACCAGGGGTGCAAGACAGGATACGCAGTATTTT. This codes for CASSPTRGARQDTQYF.

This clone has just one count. This CDR3 is CANAGQANQPQHF. Written as DNA, the CDR3 is TGTGCCAACGCGGGACAGGCTAACCAGCCCCAGCATTTT. The rearrangement joins TRBV10-3 to TRBJ1-5; 8 bases align to TRBD1. The germline CDR1 and CDR2 sequences are ENHRY and SYGVKD. The J segment lost 7 bases and the V segment lost 10 bases, leaving 9 bases of the junction unmatched. This CDR3 is built from 13 residues.

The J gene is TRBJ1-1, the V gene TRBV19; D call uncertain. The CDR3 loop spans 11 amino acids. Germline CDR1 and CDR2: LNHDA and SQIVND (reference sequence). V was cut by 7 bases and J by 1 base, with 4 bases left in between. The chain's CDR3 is CASTKNTEAFF. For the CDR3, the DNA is TGTGCCAGTACTAAGAACACTGAAGCTTTCTTT.

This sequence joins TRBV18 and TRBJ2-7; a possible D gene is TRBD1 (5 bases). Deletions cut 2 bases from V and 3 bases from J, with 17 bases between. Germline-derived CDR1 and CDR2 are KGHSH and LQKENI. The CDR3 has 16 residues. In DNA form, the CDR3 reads TGTGCCAGCTCACCAGGGATCCCAGGGCCTATCTACGAGCAGTACTTC. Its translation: CASSPGIPGPIYEQYF.

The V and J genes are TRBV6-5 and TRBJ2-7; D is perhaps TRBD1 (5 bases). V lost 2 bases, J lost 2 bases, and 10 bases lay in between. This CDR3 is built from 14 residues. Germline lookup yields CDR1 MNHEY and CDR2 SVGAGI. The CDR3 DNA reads TGTGCCAGCAGTTACGAGTCAGGGACCTACGAGCAGTACTTC. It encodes CASSYESGTYEQYF.

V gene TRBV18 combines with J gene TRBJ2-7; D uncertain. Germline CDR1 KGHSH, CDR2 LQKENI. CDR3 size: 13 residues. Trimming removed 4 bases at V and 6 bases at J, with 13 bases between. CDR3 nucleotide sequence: TGTGCCAGCTCACAGGATAGCCTCGGCGAGCAGTACTTC. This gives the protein CASSQDSLGEQYF.